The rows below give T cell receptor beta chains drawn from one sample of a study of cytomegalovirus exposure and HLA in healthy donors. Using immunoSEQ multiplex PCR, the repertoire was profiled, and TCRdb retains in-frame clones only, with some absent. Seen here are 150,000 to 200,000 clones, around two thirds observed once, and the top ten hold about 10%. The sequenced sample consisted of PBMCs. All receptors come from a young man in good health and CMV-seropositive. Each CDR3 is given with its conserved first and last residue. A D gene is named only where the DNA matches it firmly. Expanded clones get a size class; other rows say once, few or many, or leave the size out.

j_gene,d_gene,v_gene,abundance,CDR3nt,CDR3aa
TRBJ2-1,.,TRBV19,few,TGTGCCAGTAGTAACGAGCGGGCGAGCCTTTACAATGAGCAGTTCTTC,CASSNERASLYNEQFF
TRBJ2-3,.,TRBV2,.,TGTGCCAGCAGCCGGGAAGGTAGTTTGCAGTATTTT,CASSREGSLQYF
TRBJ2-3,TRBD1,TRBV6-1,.,TGTGCCAGCAGTGTGGGACAGGGGTCTCGCACAGATACGCAGTATTTT,CASSVGQGSRTDTQYF
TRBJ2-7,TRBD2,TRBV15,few,TGTGCCACCAGCACAGGACTAGCGGGTAACGAGCAGTACTTC,CATSTGLAGNEQYF
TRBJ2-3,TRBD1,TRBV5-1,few,TGCGCCAGCAGCGGACAGGGGGGCACCACAGATACGCAGTATTTT,CASSGQGGTTDTQYF
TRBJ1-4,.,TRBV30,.,TGTGCCTGGAGTCCCGGAGGAAGCCCCAATGGAAAACTGTTTTTT,CAWSPGGSPNGKLFF
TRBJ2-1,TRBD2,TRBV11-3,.,TGTGCCAGCAGCCCACGCGCCGCTAGCGGCGGAGAGGAGTTCTTC,CASSPRAASGGEEFF
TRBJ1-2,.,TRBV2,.,TGTGCCAGCAGTGTTGATAGCTATGGCTACACCTTC,CASSVDSYGYTF
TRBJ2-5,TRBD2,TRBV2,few,TGTGCCAGCAGTGACCGAAGACTAGCGGGAGGGGAAGAGACCCAGTACTTC,CASSDRRLAGGEETQYF
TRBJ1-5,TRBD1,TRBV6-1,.,TGTGCCAGCAGTATGGACAGGGATCAGCCCCAGCATTTT,CASSMDRDQPQHF
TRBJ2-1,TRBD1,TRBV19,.,TGTGCCAGTAGTATTGCGGGACAGGGCCACAATGAGCAGTTCTTC,CASSIAGQGHNEQFF
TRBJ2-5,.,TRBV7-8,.,TGTGCCAGCAGCCTCGGACAGCCAACGTACTTC,CASSLGQPTYF
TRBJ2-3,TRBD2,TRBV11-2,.,TGTGCCAGCAGCTTAGATCTAGCGGGAGGAGTAATGCAGTATTTT,CASSLDLAGGVMQYF
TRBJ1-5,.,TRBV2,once,TGTGCCAGCAGTGAAGCGCGGGATCAGCCCCAGCATTTT,CASSEARDQPQHF
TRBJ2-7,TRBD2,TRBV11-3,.,TGTGCCAGCAGCCCAGCGCTAGCGGCCTACGAGCAGTACTTC,CASSPALAAYEQYF
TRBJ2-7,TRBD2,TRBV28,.,TGTGCCAGCCGACTAGCGGGAGGGCCCTACGAGCAGTACTTC,CASRLAGGPYEQYF
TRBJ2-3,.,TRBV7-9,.,TGTGCCAGCAGCTTTACAGGGTTTTGTACGCAGTATTTT,CASSFTGFCTQYF
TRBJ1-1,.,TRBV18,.,TGTGCCAGCTCACTACAGGAAACGGGTACAAACACTGAAGCTTTCTTT,CASSLQETGTNTEAFF
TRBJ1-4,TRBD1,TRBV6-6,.,TGTGCCAGCCTCAGTTACAGGGGGAATAATGAAAAACTGTTTTTT,CASLSYRGNNEKLFF
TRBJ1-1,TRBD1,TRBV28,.,TGTGCCAGCAGGACCGGGACAGGGCGAGCTGAAGCTTTCTTT,CASRTGTGRAEAFF
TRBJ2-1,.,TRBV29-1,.,TGCAGCGTTGAGGAGGCAAGGACGGCCTACAATGAGCAGTTCTTC,CSVEEARTAYNEQFF
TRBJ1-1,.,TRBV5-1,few,TGCGCCAGCAGCTCCAGGGGCACTGAAGCTTTCTTT,CASSSRGTEAFF
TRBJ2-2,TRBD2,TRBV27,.,TGTGCCAGCAGTTCTATGATGACTAGCGGGTCAAACACCGGGGAGCTGTTTTTT,CASSSMMTSGSNTGELFF
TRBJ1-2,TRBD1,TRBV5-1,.,TGCGCCAGCAGCTTCTCCTCACAGGGGGCTGGTGGCTACACCTTC,CASSFSSQGAGGYTF
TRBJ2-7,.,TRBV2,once,TGTGTCAGGCGGGGAAGGGGCGCGGGTCCCTACGAGCAGTACTTC,CVRRGRGAGPYEQYF
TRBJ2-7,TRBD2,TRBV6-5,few,TGTGCCAGCAGTAACGGGAGGGCGGGGCAGTACTTC,CASSNGRAGQYF
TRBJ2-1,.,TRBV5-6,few,TGTGCCAGCAGCTTTGGCGGAAATGAGCAGTTCTTC,CASSFGGNEQFF
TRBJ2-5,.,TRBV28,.,TGTGCCAGCAGGCCACCCGGGATAGTCCAAGGGTTGTCGCAAGAGACCCAGTACTTC,CASRPPGIVQGLSQETQYF
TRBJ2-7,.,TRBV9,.,TGTGCCAGCAGCGCAGGGCCCACTACTTACGAGCAGTACTTC,CASSAGPTTYEQYF
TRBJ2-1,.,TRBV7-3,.,TGTGCCAGCAGCTACGCAGGCAACAATGAGCAGTTCTTC,CASSYAGNNEQFF
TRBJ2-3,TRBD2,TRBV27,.,TGTGCCAGCAGTTTAGCGGGAGGGTTTAGTAGCACAGATACGCAGTATTTT,CASSLAGGFSSTDTQYF
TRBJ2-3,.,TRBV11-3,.,TGTGCCAGCAGCTTAGTACTAGCCACAGATACGCAGTATTTT,CASSLVLATDTQYF
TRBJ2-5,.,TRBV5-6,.,TGTGCCAGCAGCTTGCCTCAAGAGACCCAGTACTTC,CASSLPQETQYF
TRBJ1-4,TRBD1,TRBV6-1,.,TGTGCCAGCAGTGCTCATCAGGGGGCGAGGGCAACTAATGAAAAACTGTTTTTT,CASSAHQGARATNEKLFF
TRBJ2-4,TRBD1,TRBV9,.,TGTGCCAGCAGCTTCGAAGGCCCCGGGACAGGGAGGAACATTCAGTACTTC,CASSFEGPGTGRNIQYF
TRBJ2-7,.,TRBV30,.,TGTGCCTGGAGTGCCGACAGCTGGGTCCTCTACGAGCAGTACTTC,CAWSADSWVLYEQYF
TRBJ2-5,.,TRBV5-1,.,TGCGCCAGCAGCTTGGTGGCGGGGGCACAAGAGACCCAGTACTTC,CASSLVAGAQETQYF
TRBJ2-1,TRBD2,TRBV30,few,TGTGCCTGGGTTAGGACTAGCGCAGCGCGAGAGCAGTTCTTC,CAWVRTSAAREQFF
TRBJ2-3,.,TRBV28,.,TGTGCCAGCAGGTCGACAGCTAGCACAGATACGCAGTATTTT,CASRSTASTDTQYF
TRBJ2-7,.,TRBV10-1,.,TGCGCCAGCAGTGAGTTAAAGTTTGGCAGTACCCACGAGCAGTACTTC,CASSELKFGSTHEQYF
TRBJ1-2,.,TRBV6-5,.,TGTGCCAGCAGCTCCCCGGGACAAGGATCGGACGGCTGCACCTTC,CASSSPGQGSDGCTF
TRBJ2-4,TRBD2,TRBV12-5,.,TGTGCTAGTGGTCTCGGCGGGGGTGCCAAAAACATTCAGTACTTC,CASGLGGGAKNIQYF
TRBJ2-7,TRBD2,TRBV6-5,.,TGTGCCAGCCAATCGAGGACTAGCGGGAGAGAAGAGCAGTACTTC,CASQSRTSGREEQYF
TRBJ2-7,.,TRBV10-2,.,TGCGCCAGCAGTGAATCCTCCTCAGGGGCCAAGCAGTACTTC,CASSESSSGAKQYF
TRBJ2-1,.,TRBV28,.,TGTGCCAGCAGTTTACAGGGTTATCGCAATGAGCAGTTCTTC,CASSLQGYRNEQFF